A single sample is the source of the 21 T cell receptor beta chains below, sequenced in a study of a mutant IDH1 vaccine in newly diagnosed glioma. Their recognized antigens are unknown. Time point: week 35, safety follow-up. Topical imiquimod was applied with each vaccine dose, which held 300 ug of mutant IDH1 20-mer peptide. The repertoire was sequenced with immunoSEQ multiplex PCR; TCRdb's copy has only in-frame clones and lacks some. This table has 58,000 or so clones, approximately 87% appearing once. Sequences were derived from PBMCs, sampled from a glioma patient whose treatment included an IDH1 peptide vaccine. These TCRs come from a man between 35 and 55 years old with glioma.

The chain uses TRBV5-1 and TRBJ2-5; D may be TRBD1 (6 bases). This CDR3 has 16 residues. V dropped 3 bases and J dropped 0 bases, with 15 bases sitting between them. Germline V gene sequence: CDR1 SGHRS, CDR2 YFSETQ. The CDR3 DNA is TGCGCCAGCAGCTCCATGGACAGTCCTTACCAAGAGACCCAGTACTTC. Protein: CASSSMDSPYQETQYF. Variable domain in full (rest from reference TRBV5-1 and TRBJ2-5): KAGVTQTPRYLIKTRGQQVTLSCSPISGHRSVSWYQQTPGQGLQFLFEYFSETQRNKGNFPGRFSGRQFSNSRSEMNVSTLELGDSALYLCASSSMDSPYQETQYFGPGTRLLVL.

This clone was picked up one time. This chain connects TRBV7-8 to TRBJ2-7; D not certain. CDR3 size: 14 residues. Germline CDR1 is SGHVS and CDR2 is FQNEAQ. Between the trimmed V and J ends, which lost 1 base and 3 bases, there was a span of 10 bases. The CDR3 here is CASSLEVGNYEQYF. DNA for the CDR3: TGTGCCAGCAGCTTAGAAGTAGGGAACTACGAGCAGTACTTC.

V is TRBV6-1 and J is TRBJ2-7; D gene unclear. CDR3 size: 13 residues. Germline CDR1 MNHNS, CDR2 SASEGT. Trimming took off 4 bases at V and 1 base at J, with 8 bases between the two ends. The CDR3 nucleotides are TGTGCCAGCAGTGTTCACGGTTCCTACGAGCAGTACTTC. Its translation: CASSVHGSYEQYF.

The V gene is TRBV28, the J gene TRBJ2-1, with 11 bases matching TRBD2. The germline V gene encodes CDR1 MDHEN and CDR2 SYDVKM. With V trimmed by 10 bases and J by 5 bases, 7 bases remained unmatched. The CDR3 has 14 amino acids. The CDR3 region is CATGTSGKNNEQFF. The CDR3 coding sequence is TGTGCCACGGGGACTAGCGGAAAAAACAATGAGCAGTTCTTC.

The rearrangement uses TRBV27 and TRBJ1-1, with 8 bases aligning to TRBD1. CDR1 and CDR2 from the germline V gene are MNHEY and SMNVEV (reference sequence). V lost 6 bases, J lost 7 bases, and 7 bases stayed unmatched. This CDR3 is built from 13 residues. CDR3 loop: CASRWTGRHEAFF. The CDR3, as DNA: TGTGCCAGCAGGTGGACAGGGCGGCATGAAGCTTTCTTT.

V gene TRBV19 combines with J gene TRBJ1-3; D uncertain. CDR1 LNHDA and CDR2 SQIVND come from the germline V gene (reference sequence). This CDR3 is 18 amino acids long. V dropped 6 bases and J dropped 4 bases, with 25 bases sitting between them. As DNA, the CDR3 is TGTGCCAGTAGACGCGTCCTTCTTTCCCTTTCGGAGGGAAACACCATATATTTT. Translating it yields CASRRVLLSLSEGNTIYF.

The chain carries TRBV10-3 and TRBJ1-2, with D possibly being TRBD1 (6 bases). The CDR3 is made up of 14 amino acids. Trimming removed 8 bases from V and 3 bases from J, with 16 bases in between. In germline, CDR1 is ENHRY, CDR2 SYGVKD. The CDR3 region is CAIGRQDQDYGYTF. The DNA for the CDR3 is TGTGCCATCGGGAGACAGGACCAGGACTATGGCTACACCTTC.

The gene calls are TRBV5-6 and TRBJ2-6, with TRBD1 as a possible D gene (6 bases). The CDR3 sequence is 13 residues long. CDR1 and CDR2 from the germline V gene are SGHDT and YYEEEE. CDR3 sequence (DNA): TGTGCAGCAAGCAGGGACAGGGCCAACGTCCTGACTTTC. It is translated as CAASRDRANVLTF.

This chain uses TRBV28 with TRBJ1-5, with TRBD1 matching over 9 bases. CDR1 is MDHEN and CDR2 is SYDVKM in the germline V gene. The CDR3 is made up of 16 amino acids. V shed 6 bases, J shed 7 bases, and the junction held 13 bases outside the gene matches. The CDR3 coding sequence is TGTGCCAGCAGGGCGGGCTGGGACAGGGTCCAACAGCCCCAGCATTTT. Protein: CASRAGWDRVQQPQHF.

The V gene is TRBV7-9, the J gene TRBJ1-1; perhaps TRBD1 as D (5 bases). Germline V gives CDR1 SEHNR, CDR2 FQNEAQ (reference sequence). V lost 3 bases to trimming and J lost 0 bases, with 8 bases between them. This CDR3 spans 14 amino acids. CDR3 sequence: CASSFRGLNTEAFF. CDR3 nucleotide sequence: TGTGCCAGCAGCTTCCGGGGCTTGAACACTGAAGCTTTCTTT.

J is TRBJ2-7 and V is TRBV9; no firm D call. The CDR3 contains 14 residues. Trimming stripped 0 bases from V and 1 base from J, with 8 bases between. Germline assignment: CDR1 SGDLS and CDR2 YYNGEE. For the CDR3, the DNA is TGTGCCAGCAGCGTAGTGAGATATTCCTACGAGCAGTACTTC. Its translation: CASSVVRYSYEQYF.

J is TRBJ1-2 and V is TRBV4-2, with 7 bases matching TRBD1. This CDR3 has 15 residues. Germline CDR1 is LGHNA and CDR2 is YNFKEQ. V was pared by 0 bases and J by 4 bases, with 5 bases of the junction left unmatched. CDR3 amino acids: CASSQESRTGYGYTF. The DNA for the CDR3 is TGTGCCAGCAGCCAAGAGAGTAGGACAGGCTATGGCTACACCTTC.

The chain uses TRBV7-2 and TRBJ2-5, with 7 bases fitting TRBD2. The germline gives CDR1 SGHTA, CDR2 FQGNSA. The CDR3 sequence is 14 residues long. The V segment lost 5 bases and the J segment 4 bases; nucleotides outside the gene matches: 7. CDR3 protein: CASSGGRGAETQYF. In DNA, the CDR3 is TGTGCCAGCAGCGGAGGGAGGGGAGCAGAGACCCAGTACTTC.

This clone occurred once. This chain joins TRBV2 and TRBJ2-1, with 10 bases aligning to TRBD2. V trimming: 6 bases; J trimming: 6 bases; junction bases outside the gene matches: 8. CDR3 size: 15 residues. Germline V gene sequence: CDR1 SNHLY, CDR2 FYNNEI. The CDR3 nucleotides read TGTGCCAGCAGACCCGGGACTAGCGAATCCAATGAGCAGTTCTTC. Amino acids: CASRPGTSESNEQFF.

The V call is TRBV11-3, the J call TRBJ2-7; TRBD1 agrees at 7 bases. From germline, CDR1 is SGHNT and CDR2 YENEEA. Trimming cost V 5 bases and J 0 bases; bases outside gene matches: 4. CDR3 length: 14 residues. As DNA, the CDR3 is TGTGCCAGCAGCCTCGGGGACAGCTCCTACGAGCAGTACTTC. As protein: CASSLGDSSYEQYF.

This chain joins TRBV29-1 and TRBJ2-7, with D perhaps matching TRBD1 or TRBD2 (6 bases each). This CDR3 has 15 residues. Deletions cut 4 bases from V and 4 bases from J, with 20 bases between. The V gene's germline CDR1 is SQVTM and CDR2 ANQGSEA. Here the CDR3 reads CSVGGKGGPGYEQYF. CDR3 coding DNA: TGCAGCGTTGGGGGTAAGGGGGGCCCCGGGTACGAGCAGTACTTC.

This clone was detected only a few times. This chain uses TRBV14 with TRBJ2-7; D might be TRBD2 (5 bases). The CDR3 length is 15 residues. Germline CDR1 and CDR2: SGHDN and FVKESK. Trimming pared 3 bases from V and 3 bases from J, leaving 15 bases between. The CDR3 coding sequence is TGTGCCAGCAGCCAGTCCTGGACTCCAGGCTACGAGCAGTACTTC. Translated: CASSQSWTPGYEQYF.

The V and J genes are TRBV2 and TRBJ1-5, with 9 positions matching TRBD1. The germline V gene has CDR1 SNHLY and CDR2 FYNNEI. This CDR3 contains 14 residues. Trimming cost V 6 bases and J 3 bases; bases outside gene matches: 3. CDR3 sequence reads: CASRDRGPNQPQHF. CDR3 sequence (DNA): TGTGCCAGCAGGGACAGGGGCCCCAATCAGCCCCAGCATTTT.

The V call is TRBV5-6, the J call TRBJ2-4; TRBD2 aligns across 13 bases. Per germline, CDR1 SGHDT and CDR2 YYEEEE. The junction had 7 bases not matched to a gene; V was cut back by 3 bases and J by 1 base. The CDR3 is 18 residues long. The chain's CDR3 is CASSWGGLAGMAKNIQYF. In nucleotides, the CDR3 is TGTGCCAGCAGCTGGGGGGGACTAGCGGGAATGGCCAAAAACATTCAGTACTTC.

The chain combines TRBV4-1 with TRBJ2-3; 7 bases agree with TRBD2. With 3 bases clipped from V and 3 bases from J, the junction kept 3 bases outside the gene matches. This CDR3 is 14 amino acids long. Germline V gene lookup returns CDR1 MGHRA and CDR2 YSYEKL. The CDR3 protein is CASSQGGTTDTQYF. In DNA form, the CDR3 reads TGCGCCAGCAGCCAGGGGGGGACTACAGATACGCAGTATTTT.

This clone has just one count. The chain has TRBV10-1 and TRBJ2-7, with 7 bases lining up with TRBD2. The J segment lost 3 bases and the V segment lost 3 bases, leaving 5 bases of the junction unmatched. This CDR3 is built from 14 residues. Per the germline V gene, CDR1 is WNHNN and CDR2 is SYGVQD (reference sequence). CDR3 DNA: TGCGCCAGCAGTGATCCGGGACTACTCTACGAGCAGTACTTC. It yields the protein CASSDPGLLYEQYF.